This T cell receptor beta chain was observed in a study of control samples from healthy donors and cancer patients (dated by TCRdb to 2018 to 2020). Remarks on this clone: Its antigen has not been determined. Base qualities are not recorded, but no much larger clone differs from it by a single base.

From its cysteine to its phenylalanine, the CDR3 spans 17 amino acids. Solely the CDR3 DNA is kept, with 51 bases framed from the first base. The junction carries 13 bases between V and J, which are trimmed by 0 bases and 0 bases respectively. Taken from the germline V gene, the CDR1 and CDR2 loops are SGDLS and YYNGEE. Libraries were constructed by the immunoSEQ multiplex PCR assay. The immuneACCESS repertoire file appears here via TCRdb, limited to in-frame rearrangements. These files lack a portion of the clones; in checked studies, under half of the deficit traces to unresolved V genes, and the cause of the others is not known. This sample has roughly 120,000 clones in its table, and 80% to 90% of those were observed once. Roughly 40% of the sample lies in the top ten.

The rearrangement combines TRBV9 with TRBJ2-1; the D gene is perhaps TRBD1 or TRBD2, each of them matching over 7 bases. The TCR was taken from a man aged 50 or older in good health. The sample consisted of blood. For the CDR3, the sequence is CASSVGEGARSYNEQFF. The DNA reads TGTGCCAGCAGCGTAGGGGAGGGGGCCCGCTCCTACAATGAGCAGTTCTTC.